The rows below give T cell receptor beta chains drawn from one sample of a study of shared clonotypes between healthy human individuals. The assay was immunoSEQ multiplex PCR, and TCRdb's table has in-frame clones only and misses some. The repertoire has around 1.5 million clones, 98% of them found once; the top ten carry 0.45%. Sample: naive CD4+ T cells sorted from blood. These receptors all stem from a man aged 25-45 years in good health. Both conserved end residues are part of each CDR3. A D gene is named only where the DNA matches it firmly. Size is stated for part of the rows, as once, few or many counts, or as a class when the clone is expanded.

size: -; V: TRBV5-1; J: TRBJ2-3; D: TRBD2; DNA: TGCGCCAGCACCGGGAAAGCGGGATCAGATACGCAGTATTTT; CDR3: CASTGKAGSDTQYF
size: -; V: TRBV9; J: TRBJ2-3; D: TRBD2; DNA: TGTGCCAGCAGCGCTGACGAGCGGGGGAACACAGATACGCAGTATTTT; CDR3: CASSADERGNTDTQYF
size: -; V: TRBV9; J: TRBJ2-5; D: TRBD2; DNA: TGTGCCAGCAGCGTAGATGAGGCGGGAGGGTTGAGAGAGACCCAGTACTTC; CDR3: CASSVDEAGGLRETQYF
size: once; V: TRBV15; J: TRBJ2-7; D: -; DNA: TGTGCCACCAGCAGAGAGGCATCGGGGGCTTCCGAGCAGTACTTC; CDR3: CATSREASGASEQYF
size: -; V: TRBV18; J: TRBJ2-3; D: -; DNA: TGTGCCAGCTCACCAGGTGTCGTCGGGGGCTCGACAGATACGCAGTATTTT; CDR3: CASSPGVVGGSTDTQYF
size: -; V: TRBV5-1; J: TRBJ2-5; D: TRBD2; DNA: TGCGCCAGCAGCAAGCGGGAGGTAACTGAGACCCAGTACTTC; CDR3: CASSKREVTETQYF
size: -; V: TRBV15; J: TRBJ2-2; D: -; DNA: TGTGCCACCAGCAGAGATACGGGAGAACCCGGGGAGCTGTTTTTT; CDR3: CATSRDTGEPGELFF
size: -; V: TRBV10-2; J: TRBJ1-5; D: -; DNA: TGCGCCAGCAGTCAGGGGACTGATCAGCCCCAGCATTTT; CDR3: CASSQGTDQPQHF
size: -; V: TRBV28; J: TRBJ1-2; D: TRBD1; DNA: TGTGCCAGCAGTGAGACAGGGAAAAGGTATGGCTACACCTTC; CDR3: CASSETGKRYGYTF
size: -; V: TRBV7-8; J: TRBJ2-1; D: TRBD2; DNA: TGTGCCAGCAGCCGGACTAGCGGGATCGGCAATGAGCAGTTCTTC; CDR3: CASSRTSGIGNEQFF
size: -; V: TRBV5-6; J: TRBJ1-1; D: -; DNA: TGTGCCAGCAGCTCGTACGACAGGAACACTGAAGCTTTCTTT; CDR3: CASSSYDRNTEAFF
size: -; V: TRBV11-3; J: TRBJ2-3; D: TRBD2; DNA: TGTGCCAGCAGCCAGCGGGGGGACACAGATACGCAGTATTTT; CDR3: CASSQRGDTDTQYF
size: -; V: TRBV18; J: TRBJ1-5; D: -; DNA: TGTGCCAGCTCACACAGCAGGGAGGTGCGTCAGCCCCAGCATTTT; CDR3: CASSHSREVRQPQHF
size: -; V: TRBV6-5; J: TRBJ2-7; D: TRBD1; DNA: TGTGCCAGCAGTGACCGGACAGGGGAGGAGCAGTACTTC; CDR3: CASSDRTGEEQYF
size: -; V: TRBV4-2; J: TRBJ2-1; D: -; DNA: TGTGCCAGCAGCCAGGGTATAGGTTTTGAGCAGTTCTTC; CDR3: CASSQGIGFEQFF
size: -; V: TRBV27; J: TRBJ1-5; D: -; DNA: TGTGCCAGCAATACGGTGGGGGACGTAGACAATCAGCCCCAGCATTTT; CDR3: CASNTVGDVDNQPQHF